These T cell receptor beta chains were read from a single sample in a study of technical replicates of blood from several donors. Generated by immunoSEQ multiplex PCR, the TCRdb table keeps only in-frame clones and is missing some. Among 79,000 or so clones listed, around 90% were seen once. Sequenced: T cells isolated from PBMCs. The receptor set was obtained from a human donor in good health. CDR3s leave out the opening cysteine and the closing phenylalanine or tryptophan. The D gene is left open where the match is weak.

V,D,J,CDR3
TRBV28,NA,TRBJ1-1,ASRTAVEAF
TRBV19,NA,TRBJ1-2,ASNVSSYGYT
TRBV30,TRBD1,TRBJ2-1,AWTENPGTGGF
TRBV20-1,NA,TRBJ1-1,SARTSLRAF
TRBV6-8,TRBD2,TRBJ2-3,ASSAHLAGAPDTQY
TRBV11-2,TRBD1,TRBJ2-7,ASSLAPGQGYEQY
TRBV29-1,TRBD1,TRBJ1-2,SVGPTGSYGYT
TRBV9,TRBD2,TRBJ2-7,ASSARPLLAGVHEQY
TRBV19,NA,TRBJ1-5,ASRAQPQH
TRBV10-3,NA,TRBJ1-1,AISLETGNTEAF
TRBV7-3,TRBD2,TRBJ2-1,ASSLDLAGHNEQF
TRBV27,TRBD2,TRBJ2-7,ASSRTSGIYEQY
TRBV25-1,NA,TRBJ1-2,ASSEGGLYYGYT
TRBV18,TRBD2,TRBJ2-1,ASSLTSVDEQF
TRBV4-1,NA,TRBJ2-1,ASSPQFVEQF
TRBV10-3,NA,TRBJ2-2,AIRFSEDTGELF
TRBV28,NA,TRBJ2-1,ASRVTGSSYNEQF
TRBV30,NA,TRBJ2-7,AWRNREGYEQY
TRBV5-4,TRBD1,TRBJ1-2,AGTGTGVDGYT
TRBV5-8,NA,TRBJ2-5,ATSPYREETQY
TRBV7-8,NA,TRBJ2-1,ASSLAVADNEQF
TRBV7-2,NA,TRBJ2-5,ASSLEGRPWETQY
TRBV10-3,NA,TRBJ1-1,AIRGSGGNTEAF
TRBV10-2,TRBD2,TRBJ2-7,ASAYPSGSYYEQY
TRBV6-6,TRBD2,TRBJ2-5,ASSRGILAGQY
TRBV19,NA,TRBJ2-7,ASSIRRDYEQY
TRBV7-2,NA,TRBJ1-5,ASIQGLNQPQH
TRBV5-6,NA,TRBJ2-5,ASSLTSTFQETQY
TRBV9,NA,TRBJ2-3,ASDHGALASLLDTQY